These T cell receptor beta chains were read from a single sample in a study of shared clonotypes between healthy human individuals. The data were produced by immunoSEQ multiplex PCR, yet TCRdb's version contains in-frame clones alone and is incomplete. The repertoire holds about 490,000 clones, with around 80% as singletons. The source material was PBMCs. The source of these receptors is a woman in her thirties or forties in good health. Some clones in this sample may be carry-over from other donors' samples. Both conserved end residues are part of each CDR3. A D gene is named only where the DNA matches it firmly. For some rows the clone size is stated as once, few or many, or as a class when expanded; others skip it.

>-|-|TRBV30|TRBJ1-5
TGTGCCTGGAGTGTAACCCGACAGTTTAATAGCAATCAGCCCCAGCATTTT
CAWSVTRQFNSNQPQHF
>-|-|TRBV5-4|TRBJ2-3
TGTGCCAGCAGCTTGGAAGATACGCAGTATTTT
CASSLEDTQYF
>-|-|TRBV27|TRBJ2-7
TGTGCCAGCAGTCCGGTCCTTATCTCCTACGAGCAGTACTTC
CASSPVLISYEQYF
>-|once|TRBV28|TRBJ2-1
TGTGCCAGCAGCTGGACTGGTGAGCAGTTCTTC
CASSWTGEQFF
>-|-|TRBV7-9|TRBJ2-1
TGTGCCAGCAAGGCAGGGGAGTACAATGAGCAGTTCTTC
CASKAGEYNEQFF
>-|-|TRBV7-2|TRBJ2-1
TGTGCCAGCAGCTTCTCTTGGGGCGGGTACAATGAGCAGTTCTTC
CASSFSWGGYNEQFF
>-|-|TRBV5-1|TRBJ2-5
TGCGCCAGCAGTAAACAGGTCCAAGAGACCCAGTACTTC
CASSKQVQETQYF
>-|-|TRBV6-5|TRBJ1-1
TGTGCCAGCAGTTACTCGAAGTGGGGGGGCACTGAAGCTTTCTTT
CASSYSKWGGTEAFF
>-|-|TRBV11-3|TRBJ2-1
TGTGCCAGCAGCTTAGGTTCTAGCAATGAGCAGTTCTTC
CASSLGSSNEQFF
>-|-|TRBV5-4|TRBJ2-1
TGTGCCAGCAGCTTCAGGGGGGATGAGCAGTTCTTC
CASSFRGDEQFF
>-|few|TRBV19|TRBJ1-2
TGTGCCAGTAGTATAATGGGAGCCGATGGCTACACCTTC
CASSIMGADGYTF
>TRBD2|-|TRBV5-4|TRBJ2-1
TGTGCCAGCAGCCCCGGCGGGGCGGGAGGGCAGGGGGAGCAGTTCTTC
CASSPGGAGGQGEQFF
>TRBD2|-|TRBV18|TRBJ2-3
TGTGCCAGCTCAAAACTGGCGGGAGGGCCCTTAGCAGATACGCAGTATTTT
CASSKLAGGPLADTQYF
>-|few|TRBV20-1|TRBJ2-7
TGCAGTGCTAGGGGGGGTTACGAGCAGTACTTC
CSARGGYEQYF
>TRBD2|-|TRBV5-1|TRBJ2-5
TGCGCCAGCAGCTTGGCGCTAGCGGACCAAGAGACCCAGTACTTC
CASSLALADQETQYF
>-|-|TRBV2|TRBJ2-3
TGTGCCAGCCAGGACTACACAGATACGCAGTATTTT
CASQDYTDTQYF
>TRBD1|many|TRBV4-2|TRBJ2-7
TGTGCCAGCAGCTTAGCGGTGAGAACAGGGGGACTGGGGTCCTACGAGCAGTACTTC
CASSLAVRTGGLGSYEQYF
>TRBD2|few|TRBV10-3|TRBJ2-1
TGTGCCATCAGTGGGGCCGGGACTAGCGGGAGTAATGAGCAGTTCTTC
CAISGAGTSGSNEQFF
>-|-|TRBV15|TRBJ1-6
TGTGCCACCAGCAGGGCGACGGATAATTCACCCCTCCACTTT
CATSRATDNSPLHF
>-|-|TRBV4-2|TRBJ2-3
TGTGCCAGCAGCCGTCTAGTGTCTTCTAGCACAGATACGCAGTATTTT
CASSRLVSSSTDTQYF
>-|few|TRBV5-6|TRBJ2-7
TGTGCCAGCAGCTTGCGGGGGTTTGGTTACGAGCAGTACTTC
CASSLRGFGYEQYF
>TRBD2|few|TRBV7-8|TRBJ2-5
TGTGCCAGCAGCAGACTAGCAGAGACCCAGTACTTC
CASSRLAETQYF
>-|few|TRBV11-2|TRBJ1-2
TGTGCCAGCAGCTATACGTTGCAGGTTGGGTATGGCTACACCTTC
CASSYTLQVGYGYTF
>-|-|TRBV18|TRBJ2-1
TGTGCCAGCTCACCGTCGGAAAATGAGCAGTTCTTC
CASSPSENEQFF
>TRBD2|-|TRBV9|TRBJ2-5
TGTGCCAGCAGCCTAGCTAGCGGGACCTACCAAGAGACCCAGTACTTC
CASSLASGTYQETQYF
>-|-|TRBV2|TRBJ1-1
TGTGCCAGCAACCCTCAGGGCAACACTGAAGCTTTCTTT
CASNPQGNTEAFF
>-|-|TRBV28|TRBJ2-5
TGTGCCACCAACTATTATTCGGGTCCTGGGCGGGAGACCCAGTACTTC
CATNYYSGPGRETQYF
>-|-|TRBV7-8|TRBJ1-1
TGTGCCAGCAGCTTCTCGCCGGGACAGAACACTGAAGCTTTCTTT
CASSFSPGQNTEAFF
>TRBD2|once|TRBV7-3|TRBJ2-3
TGTGCCAGCAGCTTAGGGGTCGGGACTAGCGGGAGCATGTTAAATACGCAGTATTTT
CASSLGVGTSGSMLNTQYF
>TRBD2|-|TRBV6-5|TRBJ2-7
TGTGCCAGCAGGGGGACTAGCGTATACGAGCAGTACTTC
CASRGTSVYEQYF
>-|-|TRBV25-1|TRBJ2-2
TGTGCCAGCAGTGAATCGGGCCAAACCGGGGAGCTGTTTTTT
CASSESGQTGELFF
>TRBD1|-|TRBV6-6|TRBJ2-3
TGTGCCAGCAGCCCTGGGACAGGGAGCACAGATACGCAGTATTTT
CASSPGTGSTDTQYF
>TRBD1|-|TRBV6-6|TRBJ2-7
TGTGCCAGCAGTTACGGGGGGGACAGGGGGATCTACGAGCAGTACTTC
CASSYGGDRGIYEQYF
>-|-|TRBV28|TRBJ2-7
TGTGCCAGCAGTACCCACGGGGGAACCTACGAGCAGTACTTC
CASSTHGGTYEQYF
>TRBD1|-|TRBV6-5|TRBJ2-7
TGTGCCAGCAGTTTTACAGGGGGCGCCTCCTACGAGCAGTACTTC
CASSFTGGASYEQYF